These 13 T cell receptor beta chains were sequenced from one sample in a study of T cells in Graves' hyperthyroidism and ophthalmopathy. RNA transcripts yielded amplified TCR beta CDR3 regions. The study used the HTBI primer set for a first-round RT-PCR of the TCR CDR3. One entry per CDR3 protein results from TCRdb running MiXCR on the multiplex PCR reads. There are about 350,000 distinct CDR3 sequences in the sample; approximately 13% occur only once, and approximately 25% lies in the top ten. Sequencing was performed on blood. The receptors derive from a woman in her 30s with Graves' hyperthyroidism.

This clonotype turned up a few times. V and J are TRBV9 and TRBJ2-6; D gene ambiguous. Germline V gene sequence: CDR1 SGDLS, CDR2 YYNGEE. Trimming took 4 bases from V and 0 from J, leaving 17 bases between them. The CDR3 covers 18 residues. The CDR3: CASSPQGSPLSGANVLTF. For the CDR3, the DNA is TGTGCCAGCAGCCCCCAAGGAAGCCCCCTCTCTGGGGCCAACGTCCTGACTTTC.

Many counts were recorded for this clonotype. V is TRBV5-1 and J is TRBJ2-3; 11 nucleotides agree with TRBD2. Germline CDR1 SGHRS, CDR2 YFSETQ. There are 14 residues in the CDR3. J gave up 6 bases and V 5 bases, and 5 bases lay outside the gene matches. As DNA, the CDR3 is TGCGCCAGCAGTCAGACTAGCGGGATTGATACGCAGTATTTT. Its protein product is CASSQTSGIDTQYF.

This clonotype appeared many times. J is TRBJ2-7 and V is TRBV11-2; 7 nucleotides agree with TRBD1. The CDR3 loop spans 15 amino acids. Germline assignment: CDR1 SGHAT and CDR2 FQNNGV. Germline trimming cut 5 bases from V and 0 bases from J; bases unmatched to any gene: 7. The CDR3 DNA reads TGTGCCAGCAGCGTTCGAGGACAGGACTCCTACGAGCAGTACTTC. This gives the protein CASSVRGQDSYEQYF. The variable domain in full, with the rest retrieved from reference TRBV11-2 and TRBJ2-7, is EAGVAQSPRYKIIEKRQSVAFWCNPISGHATLYWYQQILGQGPKLLIQFQNNGVVDDSQLPKDRFSAERLKGVDSTLKIQPAKLEDSAVYLCASSVRGQDSYEQYFGPGTRLTVT.

Concerning this clonotype itself: Because the CDR3's place on the DNA is in doubt, the DNA is left out and the CDR3 is given as listed by TCRdb. The J gene is TRBJ2-5, the V gene TRBV11-2; whether TRBD1, the table's D call, matches the DNA was not checked. The CDR3 has 20 residues if both end residues are counted. Germline CDR1 and CDR2: SGHAT and FQNNGV. CDR3 sequence: CASSFYICSARAPRAETQYF.

With respect to this clonotype: This may come from a read error, since a much larger clone is one base off. This chain joins TRBV20-1 and TRBJ1-5; D perhaps matches TRBD1 (5 bases). The CDR3 covers 13 residues. Trimming removed 1 base from V and 7 bases from J, with 11 bases in between. Germline V gene data show CDR1 as DFQATT and CDR2 as SNEGSKA (reference sequence). The CDR3 region is CSARAVWGQPQHF. As DNA, the CDR3 is TGCAGTGCTAGAGCGGTATGGGGCCAGCCCCAGCATTTT.

This clonotype has a count of ten or more. V gene TRBV6-2 or TRBV6-3 combines with J gene TRBJ2-5; maybe TRBD2 (5 bases). Trimming cost V 10 bases and J 4 bases, with 13 bases left between them. Germline CDR1 and CDR2: MNHEY and SVGEGT. The CDR3 has 12 amino acids. This CDR3 reads CATRTDRETQYF. In DNA, the CDR3 is TGTGCCACCCGGACTGATCGAGAGACCCAGTACTTC.

In its sample, this clonotype was seen a few times. The chain combines TRBV4-1 with TRBJ2-7, with TRBD2 matching 8 bases. Germline CDR1 MGHRA, CDR2 YSYEKL. CDR3 size: 15 residues. V trimming: 1 base; J trimming: 7 bases; junction bases outside the gene matches: 9. The CDR3 bases are TGCGCCAGCAGCCAAGTGCCGGGAGGGCTTCGGGAGCAGTACTTC. The encoded protein is CASSQVPGGLREQYF.

The sample holds many counts of this clonotype. V gene TRBV30 combines with J gene TRBJ2-7, with D perhaps matching TRBD1 (5 bases). V gave up 0 bases and J gave up 4 bases, with 10 bases separating them. CDR3 size: 13 residues. Germline loops: CDR1 GTSNPN, CDR2 SVGIG (reference sequence). In nucleotides, the CDR3 is TGTGCCTGGAGTGTACAGGTCCGGTACGAGCAGTACTTC. This encodes CAWSVQVRYEQYF.

The table lists this clonotype with a few counts. V and J are TRBV29-1 and TRBJ2-5; possible D gene TRBD1, 5 bases. V was pared by 4 bases and J by 5 bases, with 11 bases between. The germline CDR1 and CDR2 sequences are SQVTM and ANQGSEA. The CDR3 is 12 amino acids. Here the CDR3 reads CSVVRQGETQYF. The CDR3 coding sequence is TGCAGCGTTGTTCGCCAGGGTGAGACCCAGTACTTC.

This clonotype was recorded many times. CDR3 region: CASPRGGEDGELFF. The CDR3 region has the DNA TGTGCCAGCCCTCGTGGAGGGGAGGACGGGGAGCTGTTTTTT. The chain has TRBV28 and TRBJ2-2; a weak D match, TRBD2 (6 bases). The germline V gene has CDR1 MDHEN and CDR2 SYDVKM. The germline V and J ends were trimmed by 8 bases and 7 bases, with 17 bases remaining between them. The CDR3 is 14 residues long. The full variable domain, completed using reference TRBV28 and TRBJ2-2, is DVKVTQSSRYLVKRTGEKVFLECVQDMDHENMFWYRQDPGLGLRLIYFSYDVKMKEKGDIPEGYSVSREKKERFSLILESASTNQTSMYLCASPRGGEDGELFFGEGSRLTVL.

The gene calls are TRBV30 and TRBJ2-1, with TRBD2 identical over 9 bases. Germline lookup yields CDR1 GTSNPN and CDR2 SVGIG (reference sequence). The junction had 9 bases not matched to a gene; V was cut back by 4 bases and J by 5 bases. The length of the CDR3 is 15 residues. The CDR3 sequence: CAWTDTGTSNNEQFF. CDR3 bases: TGTGCCTGGACGGATACCGGGACTAGCAACAATGAGCAGTTCTTC.

This clonotype was counted a few times. The J gene is TRBJ2-5, the V gene TRBV20-1, with D maybe TRBD1 (5 bases). This CDR3 is built from 14 residues. Germline V gene sequence: CDR1 DFQATT, CDR2 SNEGSKA (reference sequence). The V end lost 4 bases, the J end lost 5 bases, and 17 bases lay between the germline ends. CDR3 sequence reads: CSAIRGRAWETQYF. The CDR3 DNA reads as TGCAGTGCTATTAGGGGCCGGGCCTGGGAGACCCAGTACTTC.

This clonotype turned up a few times. The CDR3 region is CSASKGIQYF. DNA of the CDR3: TGCAGTGCTAGTAAGGGGATTCAGTACTTC. The J gene is TRBJ2-4, the V gene TRBV20-1; D might be TRBD1 (5 bases). Germline V gene sequence: CDR1 DFQATT, CDR2 SNEGSKA (reference sequence). The CDR3 has 10 amino acids. V was shortened by 3 bases and J by 10 bases, with 7 bases between the two germline ends.